Following are 30 T cell receptor beta chains from one sample sequenced in a study of T cell clonotyping in hematopoietic cell transplantation (dated by TCRdb to about 2021). Explained via the paper, the time point label denotes: recipient sample about 28 days before transplant, after cytoreduction. Preparation of the library involved the immunoSEQ multiplex PCR assay. This immuneACCESS table, as held by TCRdb, lists in-frame sequences with V and J called but not all clones. Of the missing ones, under half trace to an unresolved V gene in checked studies; the others have no known cause. For this sample there are approximately 22,000 clones; 85% to 90% appear just once. The top ten clones comprise about 3.7% of the sample. Sequencing was performed on peripheral blood mononuclear cells, taken before stem cell transplant. The source is a man aged 18 to 30 with biphenotypic leukemia. Some clones in this sample may be carry-over from other donors' samples.

The rearrangement uses TRBV7-2 and TRBJ1-2; a possible D gene is TRBD1 (6 bases). This CDR3 is 14 amino acids long. Germline assignment: CDR1 SGHTA and CDR2 FQGNSA. Deletions cut 1 base from V and 8 bases from J, with 14 bases between. The CDR3 region has the DNA TGTGCCAGCAGCTTAGAGGAGGGGGTGGAGGGCTACACCTTC. Translation gives CASSLEEGVEGYTF.

The gene calls are TRBV29-1 and TRBJ1-5; D not resolved. The CDR3 spans 12 residues. Germline V gene sequence: CDR1 SQVTM, CDR2 ANQGSEA. Trimming stripped 1 base from V and 5 bases from J, with 6 bases between. CDR3 in amino acids: CSVEVDDQPQHF. The CDR3 nucleotides read TGCAGCGTTGAAGTAGATGATCAGCCCCAGCATTTT.

V gene TRBV6-5 combines with J gene TRBJ2-2; unclear D gene. There are 13 residues in the CDR3. Deletions cut 0 bases from V and 7 bases from J, with 6 bases between. CDR1 and CDR2 (germline): MNHEY, SVGAGI. CDR3 DNA sequence: TGTGCCAGCAGTTACTCATGGGACGGGGAGCTGTTTTTT. As protein: CASSYSWDGELFF.

The chain carries TRBV7-9 and TRBJ2-5, with D tentatively TRBD2 (5 bases). Germline-derived CDR1 and CDR2 are SEHNR and FQNEAQ (reference sequence). Trimming pared 2 bases from V and 5 bases from J, leaving 9 bases between. The CDR3 covers 13 residues. The CDR3 loop reads CASSLSGGETQYF. The CDR3, as DNA: TGTGCCAGCAGCTTATCTGGCGGGGAGACCCAGTACTTC.

This rearrangement joins TRBV11-3 to TRBJ1-2, with D maybe TRBD1 (5 bases). V was trimmed by 5 bases and J by 3 bases, leaving 10 bases between them. Germline CDR1 reads SGHNT; CDR2 reads YENEEA. This CDR3 spans 13 amino acids. CDR3 protein: CASSPSGDYGYTF. Here the CDR3 DNA reads TGTGCCAGCAGCCCCTCGGGGGACTATGGCTACACCTTC.

The rearrangement uses TRBV27 and TRBJ2-7; weak D call: TRBD2 (5 bases). CDR3 length: 15 amino acids. CDR1 is MNHEY, CDR2 SMNVEV, per germline (reference sequence). With 7 bases removed from V and 3 bases from J, the gap between germline ends came to 19 bases. The CDR3 bases are TGTGCCAGCACCCTCGGGCCAGGAGGAGACTACGAGCAGTACTTC. It encodes CASTLGPGGDYEQYF.

The genes are TRBV7-8 and TRBJ1-2; D is perhaps TRBD1 (5 bases). Germline V gene lookup returns CDR1 SGHVS and CDR2 FQNEAQ. V dropped 6 bases and J dropped 8 bases, with 13 bases sitting between them. The CDR3 sequence is 12 residues long. CDR3 sequence reads: CASSYPGWGYTF. The CDR3 DNA reads TGTGCCAGCAGTTATCCAGGGTGGGGCTACACCTTC. The full variable domain, with the rest looked up from reference TRBV7-8 and TRBJ1-2, is GAGVSQSPRYKVAKRGQDVALRCDPISGHVSLFWYQQALGQGPEFLTYFQNEAQLDKSGLPSDRFFAERPEGSVSTLKIQRTQQEDSAVYLCASSYPGWGYTFGSGTRLTVV.

This chain joins TRBV29-1 and TRBJ2-7, with 7 bases lining up with TRBD2. Germline CDR1 SQVTM, CDR2 ANQGSEA. This CDR3 spans 16 amino acids. The V and J ends lost 3 bases and 3 bases, in that order; junction bases with no gene match: 14. CDR3: CSVEVWSGRTNYEQYF. In DNA form, the CDR3 reads TGCAGCGTTGAGGTCTGGTCCGGGAGGACCAACTACGAGCAGTACTTC.

This clone was counted once. The V and J genes are TRBV13 and TRBJ2-1; D not certain. The germline CDR1 and CDR2 sequences are PRHDT and FYEKMQ (reference sequence). The CDR3 covers 19 residues. Trimming pared 4 bases from V and 3 bases from J, leaving 25 bases between. The CDR3 here is CASSSRYAMDRPSYNEQFF. The CDR3 coding sequence is TGTGCCAGCAGCTCCCGCTATGCCATGGACCGCCCCAGCTACAATGAGCAGTTCTTC.

The chain uses TRBV10-2 and TRBJ1-5; 10 bases match TRBD1. Per germline, CDR1 WSHSY and CDR2 SAAADI. The J segment lost 6 bases and the V segment lost 2 bases, leaving 7 bases of the junction unmatched. The CDR3 is 16 residues long. In DNA, the CDR3 is TGCGCCAGCAGTGAGAGAGACAGGGGGCGAGGTCAGCCCCAGCATTTT. It specifies CASSERDRGRGQPQHF.

The chain employs TRBV6-4 and TRBJ2-2, with a possible D match to TRBD1 (5 bases). The ends were cut back, 0 bases at V and 3 bases at J, with 5 bases in the middle. The germline CDR1 and CDR2 sequences are MRHNA and SNTAGT. This CDR3 is 14 amino acids long. The CDR3 here is CASSDSGDTGELFF. As DNA, the CDR3 is TGTGCCAGCAGTGACTCAGGGGACACCGGGGAGCTGTTTTTT.

The J gene is TRBJ1-1, the V gene TRBV9, with D possibly being TRBD1 (6 bases). The V end was cut by 6 bases, the J end by 3 bases, with 15 bases between. CDR1 SGDLS and CDR2 YYNGEE come from the germline V gene. CDR3 length: 14 amino acids. As DNA, the CDR3 is TGTGCCAGCACGGTGGGGGCGCAGGACACTGAAGCTTTCTTT. Translation: CASTVGAQDTEAFF.

V is TRBV10-1 and J is TRBJ1-1, with D possibly being TRBD1 (6 bases). With 0 bases removed from V and 3 bases from J, the gap between germline ends came to 14 bases. Germline V lookup: CDR1 WNHNN, CDR2 SYGVQD (reference sequence). CDR3 length equals 16 residues. In DNA, the CDR3 is TGCGCCAGCAGTGAGTCTCGGCCGGAGGGGGACACTGAAGCTTTCTTT. Encoded protein: CASSESRPEGDTEAFF.

The V call is TRBV30, the J call TRBJ1-3; D ambiguous. Trimming left V 4 bases short and J 2 bases short, with 15 bases between. CDR1 and CDR2 (germline): GTSNPN, SVGIG (reference sequence). The CDR3 consists of 15 residues. This CDR3 reads CAWTRDRTAGNTIYF. The CDR3 region has the DNA TGTGCCTGGACCCGAGACCGCACTGCTGGAAACACCATATATTTT.

The chain carries TRBV7-8 and TRBJ2-7; 7 bases are a match to TRBD2. The CDR3 spans 14 residues. Germline V gene sequence: CDR1 SGHVS, CDR2 FQNEAQ. Trimming cost V 3 bases and J 5 bases; bases outside gene matches: 7. The CDR3 nucleotides are TGTGCCAGCAGCTTCAGGTGGGGGGGGGACGAGCAGTACTTC. It encodes CASSFRWGGDEQYF.

J is TRBJ2-7 and V is TRBV7-9, with D possibly matching TRBD1 (5 bases). The CDR3 length is 15 residues. The V and J ends lost 3 bases and 2 bases respectively, with 14 bases between them. CDR1 is SEHNR and CDR2 is FQNEAQ in the germline V gene (reference sequence). DNA of the CDR3: TGTGCCAGCAGCTTGCAGCAAGGGGTGGCCTACGAGCAGTACTTC. Translated: CASSLQQGVAYEQYF.

This chain uses TRBV12-5 with TRBJ1-1, with no clear D. Per germline, CDR1 LGHNT and CDR2 FRNRAP. V shed 8 bases and J shed 1 base, with 14 bases lying between them. This CDR3 comprises 14 residues. CDR3 nucleotide sequence: TGTGCTAGTAACGCTGGACGAGGGAACACTGAAGCTTTCTTT. The encoded protein is CASNAGRGNTEAFF. Looking up the rest from reference TRBV12-5 and TRBJ1-1 gives the full variable domain: DARVTQTPRHKVTEMGQEVTMRCQPILGHNTVFWYRQTMMQGLELLAYFRNRAPLDDSGMPKDRFSAEMPDATLATLKIQPSEPRDSAVYFCASNAGRGNTEAFFGQGTRLTVV.

The genes are TRBV19 and TRBJ1-2; no firm D call. V gave up 5 bases and J gave up 7 bases, with 14 bases separating them. The CDR3 covers 13 residues. Germline V gene data show CDR1 as LNHDA and CDR2 as SQIVND (reference sequence). CDR3 loop: CASSPLRESGYTF. In DNA, the CDR3 is TGTGCCAGTAGTCCCCTGAGGGAAAGTGGCTACACCTTC.

The chain carries TRBV7-2 and TRBJ2-3; a possible D gene is TRBD2 (5 bases). The germline CDR1 and CDR2 sequences are SGHTA and FQGNSA. V dropped 5 bases and J dropped 11 bases, with 14 bases sitting between them. The CDR3 is 12 residues long. CDR3 DNA sequence: TGTGCCAGCAGCCCGTTCCCGGAGGTGCAGTATTTT. It codes for CASSPFPEVQYF.

The chain employs TRBV5-1 and TRBJ1-5; no reliable D call. V lost 2 bases and J 3 bases, leaving 6 bases between the germline ends. Germline values: CDR1 SGHRS, CDR2 YFSETQ. The CDR3 has 13 amino acids. CDR3 amino acids: CASSLHSNQPQHF. The CDR3 nucleotides read TGCGCCAGCAGCTTACATTCCAATCAGCCCCAGCATTTT.

The chain links TRBV4-3 to TRBJ1-2; the D is unclear. Germline loops: CDR1 LGHNA, CDR2 YSLEER. The CDR3 runs to 16 residues. Trimming took 1 base from V and 0 from J, leaving 12 bases between them. DNA for the CDR3: TGCGCCAGCAGCCAAGCTTACGGCTCCCCTAACTATGGCTACACCTTC. Protein: CASSQAYGSPNYGYTF.

This chain uses TRBV29-1 with TRBJ1-1; perhaps TRBD1 as D (5 bases). Germline CDR1 reads SQVTM; CDR2 reads ANQGSEA. V was trimmed by 3 bases and J by 6 bases, leaving 11 bases between them. The CDR3 is 12 residues long. CDR3 DNA sequence: TGCAGCGTTGATCGGGGACCCTCTGAAGCTTTCTTT. This encodes CSVDRGPSEAFF.

The CDR3 sequence: CASRYRDRGEQYF. CDR3 sequence (DNA): TGTGCCAGCAGGTACCGGGACAGGGGCGAGCAGTACTTC. J is TRBJ2-7 and V is TRBV28; the match to TRBD1 covers 10 bases. CDR3 size: 13 residues. Germline V gene sequence: CDR1 MDHEN, CDR2 SYDVKM. The V gene end was trimmed by 6 bases and the J gene end by 6 bases; junction bases not matched to a gene: 5.

The chain joins TRBV6-5 to TRBJ2-2, with 7 bases aligning to TRBD1. Germline V CDR1 and CDR2: MNHEY, SVGAGI. The CDR3 contains 15 residues. After removal of 1 base from V and 3 bases from J, the junction contained 2 bases not matched to a gene. The CDR3 protein is CASSYLGQHTGELFF. The CDR3 DNA sequence: TGTGCCAGCAGTTACTTGGGACAGCACACCGGGGAGCTGTTTTTT.

The chain is built from TRBV5-1 and TRBJ2-7; 12 bases fit TRBD2. This CDR3 has 15 residues. J was trimmed by 5 bases and V by 0 bases; bases with no gene match: 3. Germline CDR1 is SGHRS and CDR2 is YFSETQ. CDR3 protein: CASSLVLAGGNEQYF. CDR3 nucleotides: TGCGCCAGCAGCTTGGTTCTAGCGGGGGGGAACGAGCAGTACTTC. The variable domain in full, completed from reference TRBV5-1 and TRBJ2-7, reads KAGVTQTPRYLIKTRGQQVTLSCSPISGHRSVSWYQQTPGQGLQFLFEYFSETQRNKGNFPGRFSGRQFSNSRSEMNVSTLELGDSALYLCASSLVLAGGNEQYFGPGTRLTVT.

Points on this clone: The conserved final phenylalanine or tryptophan is absent from the CDR3, which likely points to a read error. The limits of the CDR3 on the DNA are not certain, so only TCRdb's listed CDR3 is given. This chain joins TRBV5-6 and TRBJ2-3; TRBD2 is the table's D call and was not checked against the DNA. The CDR3 is made up of 13 amino acids, end residues included. The germline V gene has CDR1 SGHDT and CDR2 YYEEEE. The CDR3 sequence: CASTPRGGEEVLN.

This clone has a single count. The genes are TRBV4-1 and TRBJ2-7; D gene uncertain. CDR3 size: 15 residues. CDR1 and CDR2 from the germline V gene are MGHRA and YSYEKL. Trimming took off 0 bases at V and 7 bases at J, with 16 bases between the two ends. CDR3 sequence: CASSQDISDGLEQYF. CDR3 bases: TGCGCCAGCAGCCAAGATATTTCGGACGGATTGGAGCAGTACTTC.

CDR3 amino acids: CASAKTGPYGYTF. CDR3 sequence (DNA): TGTGCCAGCGCAAAGACAGGGCCCTATGGCTACACCTTC. The rearrangement joins TRBV27 to TRBJ1-2, with 7 bases fitting TRBD1. With 8 bases clipped from V and 4 bases from J, the junction kept 7 bases outside the gene matches. CDR1 and CDR2 from the germline V gene are MNHEY and SMNVEV (reference sequence). This CDR3 has 13 residues.

The chain couples TRBV7-9 to TRBJ2-7; D tentatively fits TRBD1 or TRBD2 (5 bases each). The germline V gene encodes CDR1 SEHNR and CDR2 FQNEAQ (reference sequence). Between the trimmed V and J ends, which lost 2 bases and 6 bases, there was a span of 11 bases. The length of the CDR3 is 13 residues. CDR3 residues: CASSLNDSGEQYF. The CDR3 region has the DNA TGTGCCAGCAGCTTAAACGACAGCGGCGAGCAGTACTTC.

V usage is TRBV19 and J usage is TRBJ1-5, with D uncertain. Germline V gives CDR1 LNHDA, CDR2 SQIVND (reference sequence). This CDR3 has 16 residues. Trimming stripped 4 bases from V and 7 bases from J, with 20 bases between. CDR3 residues: CASSTEGGFAGQPQHF. CDR3 DNA sequence: TGTGCCAGTAGTACAGAGGGAGGATTTGCGGGACAGCCCCAGCATTTT.